What follows are 17 T cell receptor beta chains derived from one specimen sequenced in a study of T cell responses to AZD1222 COVID-19 vaccine. This table comes from immunoSEQ multiplex PCR, and its TCRdb copy is limited to in-frame clones, with some not included. Of about 130,000 clones detected, 85% to 95% appear once; the ten largest clones hold approximately 7%. Material: peripheral blood, obtained 28 days after the second AZD1222 dose. The receptors were sampled from an adult who received the AZD1222 COVID-19 vaccine.

This clone has just one count. Written as DNA, the CDR3 is TGCGCCAGCAGCTTGGAGGGACAGGGGTACGAGCAGTACTTC. This sequence encodes CASSLEGQGYEQYF. The chain couples TRBV5-1 to TRBJ2-7; 10 nucleotides align to TRBD1. The CDR3 has 14 residues. J gave up 4 bases and V 0 bases, and 1 base lay outside the gene matches. The germline CDR1 and CDR2 sequences are SGHRS and YFSETQ.

V is TRBV6-6 and J is TRBJ2-1; D might be TRBD1 or TRBD2, each matching 6 bases. CDR3 length equals 15 residues. Trimming took off 0 bases at V and 7 bases at J, with 13 bases between the two ends. Germline assignment: CDR1 MNHNY and CDR2 SVGAGI (reference sequence). This CDR3 is CASSYSRPGANEQFF. The CDR3, as DNA: TGTGCCAGCAGTTACTCTAGGCCGGGGGCGAATGAGCAGTTCTTC.

This chain connects TRBV7-2 to TRBJ2-5; D is uncertain. CDR3 length equals 12 residues. Trimming stripped 2 bases from V and 5 bases from J, with 6 bases between. The germline V gene has CDR1 SGHTA and CDR2 FQGNSA. The CDR3: CASSLYTETQYF. As DNA, the CDR3 is TGTGCCAGCAGCTTATATACGGAGACCCAGTACTTC.

This clone has more than one count but fewer than ten. The V call is TRBV20-1, the J call TRBJ2-2, with D perhaps TRBD1 (6 bases). The length of the CDR3 is 16 residues. Germline assignment: CDR1 DFQATT and CDR2 SNEGSKA (reference sequence). The V and J ends lost 3 bases and 0 bases respectively, with 14 bases between them. The CDR3 reads CSASQGGFPNTGELFF. Here the CDR3 DNA reads TGCAGTGCTAGTCAAGGGGGATTCCCGAACACCGGGGAGCTGTTTTTT.

The rearrangement uses TRBV7-9 and TRBJ2-5; no clear D. Germline CDR1 SEHNR, CDR2 FQNEAQ (reference sequence). The V end lost 4 bases, the J end lost 5 bases, and 14 bases lay between the germline ends. This CDR3 has 14 residues. The CDR3 nucleotides read TGTGCCAGCAGCTACCGGGCACTGCCGGAGACCCAGTACTTC. Encoded protein: CASSYRALPETQYF.

V gene TRBV2 combines with J gene TRBJ1-2; D possibly corresponds to TRBD1 (5 bases). The V and J ends lost 5 bases and 6 bases respectively, with 16 bases between them. The germline CDR1 and CDR2 sequences are SNHLY and FYNNEI. The length of the CDR3 is 14 residues. CDR3: CASSQGALKHGYTF. The CDR3 nucleotides are TGTGCCAGCAGTCAAGGGGCACTTAAGCATGGCTACACCTTC.

On this clone itself: One base away lies a much larger clone, so this may be a sequencing read error. The chain combines TRBV27 with TRBJ1-1; possibly TRBD1 for D (5 bases). The CDR3 length is 12 residues. Germline CDR1 MNHEY, CDR2 SMNVEV (reference sequence). The CDR3: CVSRESNTEAFF. The CDR3 DNA reads as TGTGTCAGCAGGGAATCGAACACTGAAGCTTTCTTT.

The V gene is TRBV4-2, the J gene TRBJ2-3; D perhaps matches TRBD2 (6 bases). Trimming removed 0 bases from V and 6 bases from J, with 19 bases in between. CDR1 LGHNA and CDR2 YNFKEQ come from the germline V gene. This CDR3 contains 17 residues. CDR3 coding DNA: TGTGCCAGCAGCCAAGATTGGCGGGGAGGCCGTGGGGATACGCAGTATTTT. Translating gives CASSQDWRGGRGDTQYF.

V is TRBV7-8 and J is TRBJ1-5; D is uncertain. This CDR3 contains 14 residues. V shed 5 bases and J shed 4 bases, with 12 bases lying between them. CDR1 and CDR2 from the germline V gene are SGHVS and FQNEAQ. The CDR3 is CASSITRVNQPQHF. In nucleotides, the CDR3 is TGTGCCAGCAGCATAACCCGGGTTAATCAGCCCCAGCATTTT.

This clone was seen once. The V and J genes are TRBV4-3 and TRBJ1-1, with 8 bases aligning to TRBD1. This CDR3 has 14 residues. Germline V gene lookup returns CDR1 LGHNA and CDR2 YSLEER. The V segment lost 6 bases and the J segment 0 bases; nucleotides outside the gene matches: 3. This chain's CDR3 is CASSRQGMNTEAFF. The DNA of the CDR3 is TGCGCCAGCAGTCGACAGGGGATGAACACTGAAGCTTTCTTT.

The chain carries TRBV15 and TRBJ1-5; D not resolved. CDR3 length: 14 residues. The V and J ends lost 0 bases and 5 bases respectively, with 8 bases between them. CDR1 is LNHNV and CDR2 is YYDKDF in the germline V gene (reference sequence). The CDR3 reads CATSRDTIDQPQHF. As DNA, the CDR3 is TGTGCCACCAGCAGAGATACCATTGATCAGCCCCAGCATTTT.

The V and J genes are TRBV7-3 and TRBJ1-2; 8 bases are a match to TRBD1. CDR3 length: 16 amino acids. V shed 5 bases, J shed 4 bases, and the junction held 12 bases outside the gene matches. The germline V gene encodes CDR1 SGHTA and CDR2 FQGTGA. CDR3 sequence reads: CASSPSPGTGTYGYTF. In DNA form, the CDR3 reads TGTGCCAGCAGCCCCAGTCCCGGGACAGGAACCTATGGCTACACCTTC. Supplemented by reference TRBV7-3 and TRBJ1-2, the full variable domain reads GAGVSQTPSNKVTEKGKYVELRCDPISGHTALYWYRQSLGQGPEFLIYFQGTGAADDSGLPNDRFFAVRPEGSVSTLKIQRTERGDSAVYLCASSPSPGTGTYGYTFGSGTRLTVV.

The genes are TRBV7-9 and TRBJ1-1; TRBD1 might be the D (5 bases). The length of the CDR3 is 13 residues. Trimming pared 5 bases from V and 1 base from J, leaving 8 bases between. Germline CDR1 SEHNR, CDR2 FQNEAQ (reference sequence). CDR3 in amino acids: CASSRGTNTEAFF. The CDR3 DNA sequence: TGTGCCAGCAGCCGCGGGACGAACACTGAAGCTTTCTTT.

The chain has TRBV6-6 and TRBJ1-6, with TRBD1 as a possible D gene (6 bases). The ends were cut back, 6 bases at V and 3 bases at J, with 15 bases in the middle. CDR3 size: 16 residues. Germline V CDR1 and CDR2: MNHNY, SVGAGI (reference sequence). The CDR3 here is CASSIGTLIYNSPLHF. The CDR3 bases are TGTGCCAGCAGCATAGGGACACTTATCTATAATTCACCCCTCCACTTT.

The chain has TRBV30 and TRBJ1-3; perhaps TRBD1 as D (5 bases). The length of the CDR3 is 16 residues. Germline loops: CDR1 GTSNPN, CDR2 SVGIG (reference sequence). Trimming pared 2 bases from V and 4 bases from J, leaving 18 bases between. The CDR3 sequence is CAWSPGSSSLGNTIYF. The CDR3 DNA reads TGTGCCTGGAGTCCAGGGTCTTCATCACTCGGAAACACCATATATTTT.

The chain couples TRBV7-9 to TRBJ2-1; 12 bases fit TRBD2. Germline V lookup: CDR1 SEHNR, CDR2 FQNEAQ (reference sequence). V shed 2 bases and J 9 bases; nucleotides not matched to a gene: 5. The CDR3 loop spans 15 amino acids. The CDR3 loop reads CASSLTSGGLGEQFF. CDR3 DNA: TGTGCCAGCAGCTTAACTAGCGGGGGGTTAGGTGAGCAGTTCTTC.

This clone was recorded once. The chain couples TRBV6-5 to TRBJ2-2; D perhaps matches TRBD1 (6 bases). The germline CDR1 and CDR2 sequences are MNHEY and SVGAGI. This CDR3 region has 15 residues. The V end was cut by 6 bases, the J end by 4 bases, with 15 bases between. CDR3 residues: CASSRQGQTTGELFF. CDR3 DNA sequence: TGTGCCAGCAGCCGACAAGGACAGACCACCGGGGAGCTGTTTTTT.